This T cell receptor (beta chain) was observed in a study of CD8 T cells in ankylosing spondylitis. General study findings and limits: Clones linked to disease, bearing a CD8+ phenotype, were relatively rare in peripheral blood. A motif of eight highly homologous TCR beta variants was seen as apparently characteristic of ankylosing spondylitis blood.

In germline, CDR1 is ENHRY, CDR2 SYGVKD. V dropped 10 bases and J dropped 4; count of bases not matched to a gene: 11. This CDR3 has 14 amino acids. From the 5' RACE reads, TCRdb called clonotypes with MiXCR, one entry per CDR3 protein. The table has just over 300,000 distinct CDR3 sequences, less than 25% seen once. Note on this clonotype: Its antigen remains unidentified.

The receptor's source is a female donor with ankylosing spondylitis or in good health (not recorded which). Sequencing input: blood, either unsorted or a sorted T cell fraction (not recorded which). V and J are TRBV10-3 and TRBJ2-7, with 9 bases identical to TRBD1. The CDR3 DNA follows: TGTGCCACCTATGACCGGGACAGGGCTTACGAGCAGTACTTC. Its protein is CATYDRDRAYEQYF.